The 26 T cell receptor beta chains given below trace back to one sample, sequenced in a study of blood T cell repertoires in COVID-19. Measured with immunoSEQ multiplex PCR; TCRdb has only the in-frame clones, and not every one. This table holds 70,000 to 100,000 clones, approximately 90% found once. The sequenced sample consisted of peripheral blood. The receptors derive from a man aged 60 to 75 with acute or convalescent COVID-19.

The gene calls are TRBV3-1 (or the pseudogene TRBV3-2) and TRBJ1-4, with TRBD1 matching 9 bases. Germline CDR1 LGHDT, CDR2 YNNKEL (reference sequence). The CDR3 sequence is 15 residues long. V lost 4 bases to trimming and J lost 7 bases; unmatched junction nucleotides: 7. In DNA, the CDR3 is TGTGCCAGCAGCCCCACAGGGGGCGGTGGTGAAAAACTGTTTTTT. Translation: CASSPTGGGGEKLFF.

This clone was observed a single time. J is TRBJ2-7 and V is TRBV19; 8 nucleotides match TRBD2. The CDR3 length is 14 residues. Trimming took 7 bases from V and 4 from J; bases not matched to a gene: 9. From germline, CDR1 is LNHDA and CDR2 SQIVND (reference sequence). As DNA, the CDR3 is TGTGCCAGTAAGCCCAGCGGGGGACCTTACGAGCAGTACTTC. It translates to CASKPSGGPYEQYF.

This rearrangement joins TRBV9 to TRBJ2-3, with D possibly matching TRBD2 (5 bases). There are 15 residues in the CDR3. Trimming shortened V by 4 bases and J by 1 base, and 13 bases separated the two germline ends. From germline, CDR1 is SGDLS and CDR2 YYNGEE. As DNA, the CDR3 is TGTGCCAGCAGCTCCCGGGGTAGCGGCACAGATACGCAGTATTTT. This encodes CASSSRGSGTDTQYF. The entire variable domain, with the rest obtained from reference TRBV9 and TRBJ2-3, is as follows: DSGVTQTPKHLITATGQRVTLRCSPRSGDLSVYWYQQSLDQGLQFLIQYYNGEERAKGNILERFSAQQFPDLHSELNLSSLELGDSALYFCASSSRGSGTDTQYFGPGTRLTVL.

The rearrangement links TRBV6-6 to TRBJ2-5; the match to TRBD2 covers 8 bases. The trim removed 5 bases at V and 1 base at J, leaving 9 bases unmatched. The CDR3 sequence is 16 residues long. Germline V CDR1 and CDR2: MNHNY, SVGAGI (reference sequence). The CDR3 protein is CASSPSPGTSQETQYF. In nucleotides, the CDR3 is TGTGCCAGCAGTCCCTCCCCGGGGACTAGCCAAGAGACCCAGTACTTC.

The V gene is TRBV15, the J gene TRBJ2-3; 10 positions match TRBD1. Looked up from germline, CDR1 is LNHNV and CDR2 is YYDKDF (reference sequence). The CDR3 extends over 16 amino acids. After removal of 3 bases from V and 2 bases from J, the junction contained 5 bases not matched to a gene. The CDR3 DNA sequence: TGTGCCACCAGCAGTGACAGGGGGCGAAACACAGATACGCAGTATTTT. It translates to CATSSDRGRNTDTQYF.

This clone came up a few times. The chain uses TRBV10-3 and TRBJ2-1; 9 nucleotides match TRBD1. In germline, CDR1 is ENHRY, CDR2 SYGVKD. The CDR3 runs 17 residues. V lost 3 bases and J lost 1; bases outside the gene matches: 7. The DNA for the CDR3 is TGTGCCATCAGTGACCCAGACAGGGGGAAATCCTACAATGAGCAGTTCTTC. It is translated as CAISDPDRGKSYNEQFF.

V and J are TRBV19 and TRBJ2-1; 7 bases agree with TRBD2. The V segment lost 3 bases and the J segment 5 bases; nucleotides outside the gene matches: 4. Germline CDR1 reads LNHDA; CDR2 reads SQIVND (reference sequence). This CDR3 is 14 amino acids long. The CDR3 region has the DNA TGTGCCAGTAGTATGACTAGCCTAAACAATGAGCAGTTCTTC. Amino acids: CASSMTSLNNEQFF.

V gene TRBV10-3 combines with J gene TRBJ2-1, with 12 bases fitting TRBD2. The CDR3 is 13 residues long. The junction had 4 bases not matched to a gene; V was cut back by 8 bases and J by 8 bases. Germline CDR1 reads ENHRY; CDR2 reads SYGVKD. The CDR3 spells CAIRLAGVYEQFF. As DNA, the CDR3 is TGTGCCATCCGACTAGCGGGAGTCTATGAGCAGTTCTTC.

This chain uses TRBV24-1 with TRBJ1-3, with D uncertain. Germline lookup yields CDR1 KGHDR and CDR2 SFDVKD. Trimming shortened V by 4 bases and J by 4 bases, and 16 bases separated the two germline ends. The CDR3 is made up of 16 amino acids. Here the CDR3 DNA reads TGTGCCACCAGTGACCCCAACCCGGGATACGGAAACACCATATATTTT. As protein: CATSDPNPGYGNTIYF.

The rearrangement links TRBV27 to TRBJ2-3; perhaps TRBD1 as D (5 bases). V lost 2 bases and J lost 2, with 8 bases in between. Per germline, CDR1 MNHEY and CDR2 SMNVEV (reference sequence). The CDR3 totals 14 residues. DNA of the CDR3: TGTGCCAGCAGTTTAGAGACAGCCACAGATACGCAGTATTTT. It is translated as CASSLETATDTQYF.

The V call is TRBV28, the J call TRBJ2-5; tentatively, D is TRBD2 (6 bases). Germline CDR1 MDHEN, CDR2 SYDVKM. The V end was cut by 6 bases, the J end by 1 base, with 12 bases between. The CDR3 loop spans 14 amino acids. The CDR3 nucleotides read TGTGCCAGCAGGGGGGGAACAGGCCAAGAGACCCAGTACTTC. Translating gives CASRGGTGQETQYF.

This rearrangement joins TRBV5-1 to TRBJ2-1, with D possibly matching TRBD1 (7 bases). The CDR3 spans 15 residues. Germline V gene lookup returns CDR1 SGHRS and CDR2 YFSETQ. V lost 4 bases and J lost 6, with 17 bases in between. The CDR3 reads CASSHTDREANEQFF. CDR3 bases: TGCGCCAGCAGCCATACAGACAGGGAGGCCAATGAGCAGTTCTTC. Variable domain in full (rest from reference TRBV5-1 and TRBJ2-1): KAGVTQTPRYLIKTRGQQVTLSCSPISGHRSVSWYQQTPGQGLQFLFEYFSETQRNKGNFPGRFSGRQFSNSRSEMNVSTLELGDSALYLCASSHTDREANEQFFGPGTRLTVL.

V gene TRBV2 combines with J gene TRBJ2-3; TRBD1 might be the D (5 bases). CDR3 size: 15 residues. Germline CDR1 reads SNHLY; CDR2 reads FYNNEI. The V and J ends lost 5 bases and 0 bases respectively, with 12 bases between them. CDR3 in amino acids: CASSRRVASTDTQYF. The DNA for the CDR3 is TGTGCCAGCAGTCGCAGGGTCGCTAGCACAGATACGCAGTATTTT.

The chain carries TRBV20-1 and TRBJ1-1; no reliable D call. The CDR3 runs to 12 residues. V lost 3 bases to trimming and J lost 0 bases, with 5 bases between them. The germline V gene encodes CDR1 DFQATT and CDR2 SNEGSKA (reference sequence). DNA for the CDR3: TGCAGTGCTAGTAGAGTGAACACTGAAGCTTTCTTT. This translates into CSASRVNTEAFF.

This chain uses TRBV9 with TRBJ2-3; 10 bases line up with TRBD1. Germline values: CDR1 SGDLS, CDR2 YYNGEE. The J segment lost 5 bases and the V segment lost 0 bases, leaving 3 bases of the junction unmatched. The CDR3 length is 15 residues. The CDR3 reads CASSVGQGAGDTQYF. For the CDR3, the DNA is TGTGCCAGCAGCGTAGGACAGGGGGCAGGAGATACGCAGTATTTT.

This chain uses TRBV4-1 with TRBJ2-5; perhaps TRBD2 as D (5 bases). Trimming pared 4 bases from V and 2 bases from J, leaving 17 bases between. The length of the CDR3 is 16 residues. The germline V gene encodes CDR1 MGHRA and CDR2 YSYEKL. The CDR3 is CASSPSWGAEQETQYF. DNA of the CDR3: TGCGCCAGCAGCCCGTCTTGGGGAGCGGAACAAGAGACCCAGTACTTC.

The V and J genes are TRBV30 and TRBJ2-1; TRBD1 aligns across 7 bases. In germline, CDR1 is GTSNPN, CDR2 SVGIG (reference sequence). The CDR3 runs 12 residues. V lost 4 bases to trimming and J lost 7 bases; unmatched junction nucleotides: 4. The CDR3 loop is CAWTIQGNEQFF. The CDR3 coding sequence is TGTGCCTGGACCATACAGGGGAATGAGCAGTTCTTC.

With respect to this clone: This sample also contains other DNA sequences that code for the same CDR3. Written as DNA, the CDR3 is TGTGCCAGCAGCTTAGATCGCGGGACCTACAATGAGCAGTTCTTC. Translating gives CASSLDRGTYNEQFF. V and J are TRBV11-2 and TRBJ2-1, with D possibly matching TRBD2 (6 bases). Per germline, CDR1 SGHAT and CDR2 FQNNGV. The CDR3 contains 15 residues. V was cut by 0 bases and J by 2 bases, with 8 bases left in between.

Points on this clone: Germline is not matched at one junction end, which may reflect a read error. The chain employs TRBV7-7 and TRBJ2-2; possibly TRBD2 for D (5 bases). This CDR3 spans 16 amino acids. Germline CDR1 reads SSHAT; CDR2 reads FNYEAQ (reference sequence). CDR3 region: CASSLDSLANTGELFF. CDR3 nucleotide sequence: TGTGCTAGCAGCTTAGATTCTCTAGCCAACACCGGGGAGCTGTTTTTT.

The rearrangement links TRBV9 to TRBJ2-2; no reliable D call. The CDR3 consists of 15 residues. Germline lookup yields CDR1 SGDLS and CDR2 YYNGEE. With 0 bases removed from V and 2 bases from J, the gap between germline ends came to 8 bases. The CDR3 DNA reads TGTGCCAGCAGCGTAGGTACATCAAACACCGGGGAGCTGTTTTTT. It yields the protein CASSVGTSNTGELFF.

J is TRBJ1-1 and V is TRBV6-1, with 12 bases lining up with TRBD1. V lost 1 base to trimming and J lost 4 bases; unmatched junction nucleotides: 4. Germline V gene lookup returns CDR1 MNHNS and CDR2 SASEGT. The CDR3 runs to 16 residues. The CDR3 region is CASSEGRDRGPTEAFF. DNA for the CDR3: TGTGCCAGCAGTGAAGGGCGGGACAGGGGGCCCACTGAAGCTTTCTTT.

J is TRBJ2-3 and V is TRBV4-1, with 7 nucleotides matching TRBD2. Germline V gene lookup returns CDR1 MGHRA and CDR2 YSYEKL. Germline trimming cut 1 base from V and 3 bases from J; bases unmatched to any gene: 10. This CDR3 contains 17 residues. The CDR3 DNA follows: TGCGCCAGCAGCCAAGGGTCAGGCGGGAGCAAAACAGATACGCAGTATTTT. Translation gives CASSQGSGGSKTDTQYF.

To note about this clone: This is likely a read error, given that the CDR3 carries no conserved phenylalanine or tryptophan at its end. The DNA is omitted, as the CDR3 cannot be located on it reliably, and the CDR3 follows TCRdb's listing. The chain carries TRBV28 and TRBJ2-7; TRBD2, the table's D call, was not compared with the DNA. Germline CDR1 reads MDHEN; CDR2 reads SYDVKM. The CDR3 spans 13 residues, counting both ends. CDR3: CASSPGEGGVMII.

This chain links TRBV27 with TRBJ1-1, with 9 bases lining up with TRBD1. Germline lookup yields CDR1 MNHEY and CDR2 SMNVEV (reference sequence). V dropped 5 bases and J dropped 5; count of bases not matched to a gene: 6. This CDR3 has 14 residues. For the CDR3, the DNA is TGTGCCAGCAGTCTCCTTGGACAGGGGACTGAAGCTTTCTTT. It specifies CASSLLGQGTEAFF.

The chain links TRBV7-9 to TRBJ2-5, with D possibly being TRBD1 (6 bases). CDR3 size: 17 residues. The V gene lost 1 base and the J gene lost 1 base, with 16 bases spanning the gap. Germline V gene sequence: CDR1 SEHNR, CDR2 FQNEAQ (reference sequence). The CDR3 nucleotides read TGTGCCAGCAGCTTAGAGACAGGCCCCCAGGGCCAAGAGACCCAGTACTTC. Protein sequence: CASSLETGPQGQETQYF.

The rearrangement uses TRBV5-1 and TRBJ2-1; 10 bases map to TRBD2. V shed 2 bases and J 8 bases; nucleotides not matched to a gene: 10. The CDR3 covers 16 residues. Germline V CDR1 and CDR2: SGHRS, YFSETQ. The CDR3 region is CASSFLAGVGRDEQFF. The CDR3 DNA reads TGCGCCAGCAGCTTCCTAGCGGGAGTTGGAAGGGATGAGCAGTTCTTC. The full variable domain, with the rest looked up from reference TRBV5-1 and TRBJ2-1, is KAGVTQTPRYLIKTRGQQVTLSCSPISGHRSVSWYQQTPGQGLQFLFEYFSETQRNKGNFPGRFSGRQFSNSRSEMNVSTLELGDSALYLCASSFLAGVGRDEQFFGPGTRLTVL.